This is a list of T cell receptor beta chains from one sample in a study of T cell repertoires in urothelial bladder cancer. TCRdb's copy holds only in-frame clones and misses some; the assay was immunoSEQ multiplex PCR. This table has fewer than 15,000 clones, less than 75% appearing once. The sample was tumor-infiltrating cells from bladder cancer. Every receptor here comes from a human donor with urothelial carcinoma. CDR3s include the opening cysteine and the closing phenylalanine or tryptophan.

>TRBV5-1
CASSLDLGSELFF
>TRBV7-3
CASSLLVTGGGTEAFF
>TRBV5-6
CASSFAGTQYF
>TRBV7-2
CASSLLYEQYF
>TRBV7-3
CASSYRGTGSFDTQYF
>TRBV5-4
CASSLGSGGPFTDTQYF
>TRBV7-2
CASSPRQNSYNSPLHF
>TRBV11-3
CASSQELAGAEAFF
>TRBV27
CASSLSNPGSSYNSPLHF
>TRBV19
CASSVRQGPTTEAFF
>TRBV11-3
CASSPGLGQESKGYYGYTF
>TRBV7-8
CASSPASYQPQHF
>TRBV4-1
CASSKDVGPRSGANVLTF
>TRBV5-1
CASSLEGPPQYEQYF
>TRBV5-1
CASSADLPGEKLFF
>TRBV5-8
CASSLETGKASNQPQHF
>TRBV6-1
CASSGTANYGYTF
>TRBV6-1
CASKHRSNQETQYF
>TRBV2
CASSDLGGYGYTF
>TRBV5-8
CASSLRREYQETQYF
>TRBV7-2
CASSLTPEATQYF
>TRBV5-4
CASSSPPGLAGVDGELFF
>TRBV4-2
CASSRSPTSGGPDTQYF
>TRBV2
CASRERNEQFF
>TRBV27
CASSTRLAGGMGSGELFF
>TRBV7-2
CASSPLSQGTEAFF
>TRBV11-2
CASSLTGGDQETQYF
>TRBV4-3
CASSQDSGPRTEAFF
>TRBV6-5
CASRNARTGVYGYTF
>TRBV20-1
CSAVRGAEQFF
>TRBV2
CASRGTGSSGYTF
>TRBV29-1
CSVEITGETQYF
>TRBV6-6
CASGFGAMAFF
>TRBV28
CASSYDRGPLHF
>TRBV9
CASSVAASETQYF
>TRBV6-5
CASSNSRTGAYEQYF
>TRBV30
CAWSRQEEEYF
>TRBV7-9
CASSPWTGGRDTQYF
>TRBV5-4
CASSRQGASGANVLTF
>TRBV27
CASRLDRTYNSPLHF
>TRBV2
CASSEGRGGPEQYF
>TRBV7-2
CASSLGQVSNQPQHF
>TRBV27
CASSPRGSGGYNEQFF
>TRBV4-1
CASSQERQGRETQYF
>TRBV2
CAIARQQNTEAFF
>TRBV14
CASSQRGTGYNEQFF
>TRBV9
CARALGGNSNQPQHF
>TRBV7-9
CASSLTGTVSEQYF
>TRBV6-1
CASNVYTEAFF
>TRBV27
CASSSSPPRQSWTDTQYF
>TRBV7-3
CASRPTQDKNTGELFF